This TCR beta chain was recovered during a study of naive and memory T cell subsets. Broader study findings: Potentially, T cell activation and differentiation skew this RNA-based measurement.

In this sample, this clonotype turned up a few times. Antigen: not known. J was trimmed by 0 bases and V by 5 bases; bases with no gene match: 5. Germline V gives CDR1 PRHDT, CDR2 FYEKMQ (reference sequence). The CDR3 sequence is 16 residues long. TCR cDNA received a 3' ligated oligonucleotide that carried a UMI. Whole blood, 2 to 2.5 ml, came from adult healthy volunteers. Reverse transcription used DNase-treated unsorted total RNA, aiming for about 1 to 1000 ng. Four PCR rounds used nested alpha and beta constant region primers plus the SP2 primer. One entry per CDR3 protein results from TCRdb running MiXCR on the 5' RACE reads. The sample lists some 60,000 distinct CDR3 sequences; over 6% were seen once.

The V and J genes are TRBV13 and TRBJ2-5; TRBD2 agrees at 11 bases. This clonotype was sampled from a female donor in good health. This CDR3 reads CASSRQTSGDQETQYF. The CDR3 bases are TGTGCCAGCAGCCGCCAGACTAGCGGGGACCAAGAGACCCAGTACTTC.